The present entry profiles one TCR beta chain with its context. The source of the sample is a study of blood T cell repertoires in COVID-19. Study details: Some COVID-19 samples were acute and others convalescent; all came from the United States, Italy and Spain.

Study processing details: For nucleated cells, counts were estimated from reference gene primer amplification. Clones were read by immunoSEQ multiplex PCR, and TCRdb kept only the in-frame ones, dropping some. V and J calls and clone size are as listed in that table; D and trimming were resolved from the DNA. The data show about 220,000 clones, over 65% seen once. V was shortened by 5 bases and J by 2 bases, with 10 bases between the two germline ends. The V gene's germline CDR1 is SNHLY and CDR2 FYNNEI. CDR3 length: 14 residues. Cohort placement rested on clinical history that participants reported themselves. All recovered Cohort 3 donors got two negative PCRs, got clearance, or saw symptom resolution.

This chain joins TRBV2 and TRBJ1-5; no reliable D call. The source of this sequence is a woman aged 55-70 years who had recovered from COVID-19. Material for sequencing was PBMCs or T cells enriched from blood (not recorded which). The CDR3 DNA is TGTGCCAGCAGTTTTGACACGGGCAATCAGCCCCAGCATTTT. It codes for CASSFDTGNQPQHF. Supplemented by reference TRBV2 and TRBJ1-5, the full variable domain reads EPEVTQTPSHQVTQMGQEVILRCVPISNHLYFYWYRQILGQKVEFLVSFYNNEISEKSEIFDDQFSVERPDGSNFTLKIRSTKLEDSAMYFCASSFDTGNQPQHFGDGTRLSIL.